This entry lists 10 T cell receptor beta chains sequenced from one sample in a study of T-cell reconstitution after alpha-beta-depleted transplantation in children. Preparing the TCRbeta library involved the use of unique molecular identifiers. TCRdb re-called the PCR reads through MiXCR, storing one row per CDR3 protein. Of around 200,000 distinct CDR3 sequences in the sample, approximately 6.6% were seen once. The sample in question was PBMCs from the stem cell graft donor, obtained from the stem cell graft. The receptors derive from a human donor who donated a stem cell graft to a child with Wiskott-Aldrich syndrome.

The rearrangement joins TRBV5-1 to TRBJ2-2; D is unclear. CDR1 and CDR2 from the germline V gene are SGHRS and YFSETQ. This CDR3 has 16 amino acids. The V gene lost 4 bases and the J gene lost 5 bases, with 18 bases spanning the gap. The CDR3 is CASSTDFSQLTGELFF. CDR3 sequence (DNA): TGCGCCAGCAGCACCGACTTTTCTCAGCTTACCGGGGAGCTGTTTTTT.

This clonotype was seen ten or more times. This CDR3 reads CSVENRVYGYTF. The DNA for the CDR3 is TGCAGCGTTGAAAACAGGGTATATGGCTACACCTTC. The chain is built from TRBV29-1 and TRBJ1-2; weak D call: TRBD1 (6 bases). V lost 2 bases and J 5 bases, leaving 9 bases between the germline ends. The CDR3 is 12 residues long. Germline loops: CDR1 SQVTM, CDR2 ANQGSEA.

This clonotype showed up many times. The chain joins TRBV7-2 to TRBJ2-1; D might be TRBD2 (5 bases). V was clipped by 5 bases and J by 7 bases, with 15 bases between them. The V gene's germline CDR1 is SGHTA and CDR2 FQGNSA. There are 14 residues in the CDR3. The CDR3 DNA reads as TGTGCCAGCAGCCCACAACTAGTGGATAATGAGCAGTTCTTC. Translation gives CASSPQLVDNEQFF. The full variable domain, its missing parts supplied by reference TRBV7-2 and TRBJ2-1, is GAGVSQSPSNKVTEKGKDVELRCDPISGHTALYWYRQSLGQGLEFLIYFQGNSAPDKSGLPSDRFSAERTGGSVSTLTIQRTQQEDSAVYLCASSPQLVDNEQFFGPGTRLTVL.

This clonotype was seen many times. The rearrangement links TRBV30 to TRBJ2-1; unclear D gene. Trimming pared 1 base from V and 8 bases from J, leaving 3 bases between. Germline V CDR1 and CDR2: GTSNPN, SVGIG (reference sequence). CDR3 length: 10 residues. CDR3 amino acids: CAWSDYEQFF. CDR3 in DNA: TGTGCCTGGAGTGATTATGAGCAGTTCTTC.

There are many counts of this clonotype. The rearrangement uses TRBV24-1 and TRBJ2-1, with D possibly being TRBD1 (5 bases). Trimming removed 2 bases at V and 6 bases at J, with 10 bases between. This CDR3 is 14 amino acids long. Germline-derived CDR1 and CDR2 are KGHDR and SFDVKD. The CDR3 DNA follows: TGTGCCACCAGTGATTCCCGACAGTTCAATGAGCAGTTCTTC. The encoded protein is CATSDSRQFNEQFF.

V usage is TRBV2 and J usage is TRBJ2-2; TRBD2 matches 9 bases. The CDR3 consists of 18 residues. V was pared by 11 bases and J by 0 bases, with 16 bases of the junction left unmatched. Per germline, CDR1 SNHLY and CDR2 FYNNEI. The CDR3 DNA reads TGTGCCCTCAGCGGGAGGCAGGGAATAATCGCGAACACCGGGGAGCTGTTTTTT. Protein sequence: CALSGRQGIIANTGELFF.

This clonotype was observed many times. V gene TRBV7-2 combines with J gene TRBJ2-2, with a weak D call TRBD2 (6 bases). The CDR3 is 15 residues long. Germline V gene lookup returns CDR1 SGHTA and CDR2 FQGNSA. The V end lost 6 bases, the J end lost 5 bases, and 16 bases lay between the germline ends. The CDR3 sequence is CASSPSGGFTGELFF. In DNA form, the CDR3 reads TGTGCCAGCAGTCCCTCTGGAGGGTTTACCGGGGAGCTGTTTTTT.

This clonotype has a count of ten or more. The chain joins TRBV30 to TRBJ1-2; tentative D call: TRBD1 (6 bases). The germline V gene has CDR1 GTSNPN and CDR2 SVGIG (reference sequence). Trimming left V 4 bases short and J 4 bases short, with 10 bases between. This CDR3 spans 12 amino acids. This CDR3 reads CAWTQGRYGYTF. The CDR3 DNA reads TGTGCCTGGACCCAGGGGCGCTATGGCTACACCTTC.

This clonotype was seen at least ten times. The J gene is TRBJ1-4, the V gene TRBV6-5; D is undetermined. CDR1 and CDR2 (germline): MNHEY, SVGAGI. Trimming removed 9 bases at V and 8 bases at J, with 10 bases between. This CDR3 spans 11 amino acids. The CDR3 DNA sequence: TGTGCCAGTGGTTTTCCGGAAAAACTGTTTTTT. Translated, it gives CASGFPEKLFF.

This clonotype was observed at least ten times. The J gene is TRBJ2-5, the V gene TRBV12-3 or TRBV12-4, with 7 bases lining up with TRBD2. V shed 8 bases, J shed 0 bases, and the junction held 3 bases outside the gene matches. The CDR3 totals 13 residues. CDR3 in amino acids: CASLAVNQETQYF. In nucleotides, the CDR3 is TGTGCCAGCCTAGCGGTAAACCAAGAGACCCAGTACTTC.